Shown below are 22 T cell receptor beta chains from a single sample sequenced in a study of blood T cell repertoires in COVID-19. The method was immunoSEQ multiplex PCR; TCRdb's version includes in-frame clones alone and lacks a portion of them. The sample holds some 150,000 clones, roughly 86% seen once. Specimen: peripheral blood. The receptors originated from a human donor in a cohort sampled during active COVID-19.

The gene calls are TRBV14 and TRBJ2-7, with D unresolved. Looked up from germline, CDR1 is SGHDN and CDR2 is FVKESK. This CDR3 spans 15 amino acids. V was trimmed by 0 bases and J by 0 bases, leaving 9 bases between them. This CDR3 is CASSQDWQASYEQYF. The CDR3 nucleotides are TGTGCCAGCAGCCAAGATTGGCAGGCCTCCTACGAGCAGTACTTC.

The chain has TRBV2 and TRBJ2-2; D might be TRBD2 (6 bases). Germline lookup yields CDR1 SNHLY and CDR2 FYNNEI. The germline V and J ends were trimmed by 2 bases and 7 bases, with 11 bases remaining between them. The CDR3 has 14 amino acids. This CDR3 reads CASSEQGGGGELFF. The CDR3 DNA is TGTGCCAGCAGTGAACAGGGAGGCGGCGGGGAGCTGTTTTTT.

This clone has a single count. The chain links TRBV7-2 to TRBJ2-1, with 7 bases that match TRBD2. The V segment lost 3 bases and the J segment 3 bases; nucleotides outside the gene matches: 5. CDR1 and CDR2 (germline): SGHTA, FQGNSA. The CDR3 spans 15 residues. CDR3 amino acids: CASSLSGTVYNEQFF. The DNA of the CDR3 is TGTGCCAGCAGCTTGAGCGGGACTGTCTACAATGAGCAGTTCTTC.

The chain links TRBV24-1 to TRBJ1-4; 11 bases match TRBD1. Looked up from germline, CDR1 is KGHDR and CDR2 is SFDVKD. The V segment lost 9 bases and the J segment 10 bases; nucleotides outside the gene matches: 15. This CDR3 comprises 16 residues. CDR3 in amino acids: CATELSTGTGGLKLFF. DNA for the CDR3: TGTGCCACCGAGTTATCTACGGGGACAGGGGGACTAAAACTGTTTTTT.

On this clone itself: This sample includes further DNA sequences coding for the same CDR3. CDR3 sequence reads: CASSGDRQETQYF. The CDR3 DNA reads TGTGCCAGCAGCGGGGACAGACAAGAGACCCAGTACTTC. This sequence joins TRBV9 and TRBJ2-5; TRBD1 matches 7 bases. The CDR3 is 13 amino acids. Trimming at V came to 3 bases and at J to 2 bases, leaving 1 base not matched to a gene. Germline-derived CDR1 and CDR2 are SGDLS and YYNGEE.

The V call is TRBV3-1 (or the pseudogene TRBV3-2), the J call TRBJ2-7, with D possibly TRBD2 on 5 matching bases. The germline CDR1 and CDR2 sequences are LGHDT and YNNKEL (reference sequence). The CDR3 is 13 residues long. The V end lost 1 base, the J end lost 9 bases, and 13 bases lay between the germline ends. The CDR3 region has the DNA TGTGCCAGCAGCCAAGTAGAGGCCCGGGGGCAGTACTTC. It yields the protein CASSQVEARGQYF.

The J gene is TRBJ2-7, the V gene TRBV4-1; D unclear. The V end was cut by 0 bases, the J end by 0 bases, with 12 bases between. Per the germline V gene, CDR1 is MGHRA and CDR2 is YSYEKL. The CDR3 totals 16 residues. For the CDR3, the DNA is TGCGCCAGCAGCCAAGAAGTTGGAGCTTACTCCTACGAGCAGTACTTC. Translated, it gives CASSQEVGAYSYEQYF.

This clone showed up just once. The CDR3 nucleotides read TGTGCCAGCAGCTTAATGGTATCGGTGGAAGCTTTCTTT. The encoded protein is CASSLMVSVEAFF. The rearrangement joins TRBV11-2 to TRBJ1-1; D gene uncertain. This CDR3 is 13 amino acids long. Between the trimmed V and J ends, which lost 2 bases and 8 bases, there was a span of 12 bases. CDR1 and CDR2 from the germline V gene are SGHAT and FQNNGV.

V gene TRBV4-2 combines with J gene TRBJ2-1, with 9 bases aligning to TRBD2. The J segment lost 3 bases and the V segment lost 2 bases, leaving 8 bases of the junction unmatched. This CDR3 spans 17 amino acids. Germline lookup yields CDR1 LGHNA and CDR2 YNFKEQ. The CDR3 sequence: CASSQRTAGGLYNEQFF. Written as DNA, the CDR3 is TGTGCCAGCAGCCAACGGACAGCGGGGGGACTCTACAATGAGCAGTTCTTC.

J is TRBJ2-1 and V is TRBV2; 10 bases fit TRBD1. CDR3 length equals 15 residues. J gave up 8 bases and V 7 bases, and 11 bases lay outside the gene matches. CDR1 SNHLY and CDR2 FYNNEI come from the germline V gene. CDR3 DNA: TGTGCCAGCACTGAGGTGACAGGGGGCTGGGATGAGCAGTTCTTC. This gives the protein CASTEVTGGWDEQFF.

V and J are TRBV24-1 and TRBJ2-5; TRBD2 might be the D (6 bases). V was trimmed by 4 bases and J by 0 bases, leaving 14 bases between them. This CDR3 spans 16 amino acids. Germline CDR1 KGHDR, CDR2 SFDVKD. DNA for the CDR3: TGTGCCACCAGTGACCAACCGGGAGCGAACCAAGAGACCCAGTACTTC. This codes for CATSDQPGANQETQYF.

CDR3 in amino acids: CASSYSGLAKETQYF. The DNA for the CDR3 is TGTGCCAGCAGTTACTCGGGACTAGCAAAGGAGACCCAGTACTTC. This chain links TRBV6-2 or TRBV6-3 with TRBJ2-5; TRBD2 matches 9 bases. This CDR3 is built from 15 residues. Unmatched junction bases numbered 4, after V lost 0 bases and J lost 5 bases. The germline gives CDR1 MNHEY, CDR2 SVGEGT.

The chain joins TRBV6-4 to TRBJ1-5, with D unresolved. Trimming pared 6 bases from V and 4 bases from J, leaving 13 bases between. Germline V gene sequence: CDR1 MRHNA, CDR2 SNTAGT. This CDR3 comprises 14 residues. Here the CDR3 reads CASRNIRRNQPQHF. CDR3 DNA: TGTGCCAGCAGGAATATACGGAGGAATCAGCCCCAGCATTTT.

The chain links TRBV6-5 to TRBJ2-7; 9 nucleotides match TRBD1. Trimming cost V 8 bases and J 3 bases; bases outside gene matches: 11. Germline V CDR1 and CDR2: MNHEY, SVGAGI. The CDR3 loop spans 15 amino acids. This CDR3 reads CASAPRGTGYYEQYF. For the CDR3, the DNA is TGTGCCAGCGCCCCTAGGGGGACAGGGTACTACGAGCAGTACTTC.

V and J are TRBV7-3 and TRBJ2-7; TRBD1 matches at 8 bases. The J segment lost 0 bases and the V segment lost 5 bases, leaving 3 bases of the junction unmatched. This CDR3 region has 14 residues. Germline CDR1 SGHTA, CDR2 FQGTGA. CDR3 loop: CASSQGASSYEQYF. CDR3 bases: TGTGCCAGCAGCCAGGGGGCAAGCTCCTACGAGCAGTACTTC.

This clone was seen a few times. The J gene is TRBJ1-2, the V gene TRBV7-9, with a tentative D call TRBD1 (6 bases). CDR1 and CDR2 (germline): SEHNR, FQNEAQ (reference sequence). V was clipped by 5 bases and J by 3 bases, with 13 bases between them. The CDR3 is made up of 14 amino acids. CDR3 DNA: TGTGCCAGCAGCACCAACAGGGTTGACTATGGCTACACCTTC. The encoded protein is CASSTNRVDYGYTF.

This clone was detected only once. The rearrangement joins TRBV11-1 to TRBJ2-7, with D unclear. Per the germline V gene, CDR1 is SGHAT and CDR2 is FQDESV (reference sequence). The CDR3 has 12 residues. Trimming removed 8 bases from V and 4 bases from J, with 12 bases in between. CDR3 protein: CASAPTEYEQYF. CDR3 DNA: TGTGCCAGCGCCCCAACTGAATACGAGCAGTACTTC.

The rearrangement joins TRBV9 to TRBJ1-1, with TRBD1 as a possible D gene (5 bases). The CDR3 runs to 17 residues. The V end was cut by 0 bases, the J end by 0 bases, with 15 bases between. Germline V lookup: CDR1 SGDLS, CDR2 YYNGEE. CDR3 region: CASSVEATGPMNTEAFF. CDR3 coding DNA: TGTGCCAGCAGCGTAGAAGCTACAGGACCTATGAACACTGAAGCTTTCTTT.

This rearrangement joins TRBV5-1 to TRBJ2-5, with TRBD2 identical over 9 bases. CDR3 length: 15 residues. Unmatched junction bases numbered 6, after V lost 5 bases and J lost 1 base. Germline V gene lookup returns CDR1 SGHRS and CDR2 YFSETQ. CDR3 DNA sequence: TGCGCCAGCAGAAGAGCGGGGGGAACCCAAGAGACCCAGTACTTC. It yields the protein CASRRAGGTQETQYF.

The CDR3 DNA reads as TGTGCCAGTAGTAAGGGGACAGGGGACTACGAGCAGTACTTC. It translates to CASSKGTGDYEQYF. The chain carries TRBV19 and TRBJ2-7; 10 positions agree with TRBD1. Germline CDR1 and CDR2: LNHDA and SQIVND (reference sequence). This CDR3 spans 14 amino acids. With 4 bases clipped from V and 3 bases from J, the junction kept 3 bases outside the gene matches. The variable domain in full, completed from reference TRBV19 and TRBJ2-7, reads DGGITQSPKYLFRKEGQNVTLSCEQNLNHDAMYWYRQDPGQGLRLIYYSQIVNDFQKGDIAEGYSVSREKKESFPLTVTSAQKNPTAFYLCASSKGTGDYEQYFGPGTRLTVT.

This chain joins TRBV5-1 and TRBJ2-1; 11 bases agree with TRBD2. The CDR3 is made up of 18 amino acids. CDR1 and CDR2 (germline): SGHRS, YFSETQ. The trim removed 4 bases at V and 0 bases at J, leaving 9 bases unmatched. The DNA for the CDR3 is TGCGCCAGCAGCATTGGGACTAGCGGATGGGGCTCCTACAATGAGCAGTTCTTC. This translates into CASSIGTSGWGSYNEQFF.

The V call is TRBV9, the J call TRBJ1-6, with 7 bases matching TRBD1. Trimming took 7 bases from V and 5 from J; bases not matched to a gene: 9. CDR1 is SGDLS, CDR2 YYNGEE, per germline. The CDR3 spans 15 residues. The CDR3 region is CASARGHENNSPLHF. Written as DNA, the CDR3 is TGTGCCAGCGCGAGGGGGCATGAGAATAATTCACCCCTCCACTTT.